This T cell receptor (beta chain) emerged from a study of control samples from healthy donors and cancer patients. In germline, CDR1 is SGHTA, CDR2 FQGNSA. The V segment lost 3 bases and the J segment 0 bases; nucleotides outside the gene matches: 8. This CDR3 has 18 amino acids. Assay used: immunoSEQ multiplex PCR; TCRdb lists only in-frame clones, some missing. Of roughly 190,000 clones listed, roughly nine tenths are singletons. This chain connects TRBV7-2 to TRBJ2-1; 10 nucleotides align to TRBD2. The specimen was blood. The TCR sequence derives from a young man in good health. CDR3 amino acids: CASSFYSGGSSSYNEQFF. Written as DNA, the CDR3 is TGTGCCAGCAGCTTCTATAGCGGGGGGTCGAGCTCCTACAATGAGCAGTTCTTC.